This T cell receptor (beta chain) came from a study of blood T cell repertoires in COVID-19. Assay used: immunoSEQ multiplex PCR; TCRdb lists only in-frame clones, some missing. The sample records roughly 190,000 clones, approximately 86% being singletons. Participants' own reports of clinical history determined their cohort assignment. The CDR3 length is 15 residues. CDR1 is KGHSH and CDR2 is LQKENI in the germline V gene. Between the trimmed V and J ends, which lost 2 bases and 0 bases, there was a span of 8 bases. The sequence derives from a woman aged 60-75 years with acute COVID-19. Sequenced: PBMCs or T cells enriched from blood (not recorded which). The chain is built from TRBV18 and TRBJ1-5; unclear D gene. DNA of the CDR3: TGTGCCAGCTCACCAAGCGCGAATAGCAATCAGCCCCAGCATTTT. This sequence encodes CASSPSANSNQPQHF.